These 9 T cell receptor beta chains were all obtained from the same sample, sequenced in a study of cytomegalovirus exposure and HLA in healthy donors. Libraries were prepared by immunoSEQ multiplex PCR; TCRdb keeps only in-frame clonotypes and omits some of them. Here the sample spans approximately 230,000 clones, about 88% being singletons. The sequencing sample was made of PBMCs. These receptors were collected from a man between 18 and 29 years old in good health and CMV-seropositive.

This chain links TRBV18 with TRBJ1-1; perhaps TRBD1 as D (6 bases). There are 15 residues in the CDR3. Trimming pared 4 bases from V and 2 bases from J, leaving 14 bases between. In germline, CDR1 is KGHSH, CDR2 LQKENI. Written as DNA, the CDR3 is TGTGCCAGCTCACTTGGGACAACGCGAAACACTGAAGCTTTCTTT. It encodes CASSLGTTRNTEAFF.

DNA for the CDR3: TGTGCCAGTAGGCGGACGGGGAGAAACACCATATATTTT. Protein sequence: CASRRTGRNTIYF. V usage is TRBV19 and J usage is TRBJ1-3; no firm D call. V shed 6 bases and J shed 5 bases, with 11 bases lying between them. This CDR3 region has 13 residues. From germline, CDR1 is LNHDA and CDR2 SQIVND (reference sequence).

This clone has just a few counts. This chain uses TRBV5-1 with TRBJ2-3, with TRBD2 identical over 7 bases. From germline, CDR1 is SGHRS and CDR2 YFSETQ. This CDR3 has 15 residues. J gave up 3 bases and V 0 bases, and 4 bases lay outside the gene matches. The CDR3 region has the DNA TGCGCCAGCAGCTTGGGCTGGGGGGGAACAGATACGCAGTATTTT. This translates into CASSLGWGGTDTQYF.

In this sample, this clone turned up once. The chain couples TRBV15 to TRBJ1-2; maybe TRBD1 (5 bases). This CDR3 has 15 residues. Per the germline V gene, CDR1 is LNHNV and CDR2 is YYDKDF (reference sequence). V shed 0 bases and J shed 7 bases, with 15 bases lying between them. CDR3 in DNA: TGTGCCACCAGCAGAGATCGGCAGGGCTTTGGTGGCTACACCTTC. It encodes CATSRDRQGFGGYTF. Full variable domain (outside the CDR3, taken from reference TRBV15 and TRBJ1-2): DAMVIQNPRYQVTQFGKPVTLSCSQTLNHNVMYWYQQKSSQAPKLLFHYYDKDFNNEADTPDNFQSRRPNTSFCFLDIRSPGLGDTAMYLCATSRDRQGFGGYTFGSGTRLTVV.

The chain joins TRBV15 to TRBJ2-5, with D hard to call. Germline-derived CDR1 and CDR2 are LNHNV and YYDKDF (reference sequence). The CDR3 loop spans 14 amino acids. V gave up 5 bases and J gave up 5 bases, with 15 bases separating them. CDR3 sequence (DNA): TGTGCCACCAGCCTGGACCCACACAAGGAGACCCAGTACTTC. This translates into CATSLDPHKETQYF.

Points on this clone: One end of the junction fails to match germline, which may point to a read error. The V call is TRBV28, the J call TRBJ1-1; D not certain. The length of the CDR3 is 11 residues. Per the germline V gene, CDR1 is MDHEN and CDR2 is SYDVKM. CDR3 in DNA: TGTGCCGGCAGTTTACACGCTGAAGCTTTCTTT. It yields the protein CAGSLHAEAFF.

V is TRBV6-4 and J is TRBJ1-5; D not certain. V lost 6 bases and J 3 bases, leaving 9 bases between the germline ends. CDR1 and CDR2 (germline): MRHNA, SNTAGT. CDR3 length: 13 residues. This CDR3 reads CASSPELNQPQHF. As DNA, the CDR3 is TGTGCCAGCAGCCCCGAACTCAATCAGCCCCAGCATTTT.

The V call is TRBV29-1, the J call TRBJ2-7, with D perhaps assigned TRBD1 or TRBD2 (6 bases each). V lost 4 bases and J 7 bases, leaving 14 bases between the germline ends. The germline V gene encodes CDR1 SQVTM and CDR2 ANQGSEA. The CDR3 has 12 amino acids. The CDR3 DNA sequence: TGCAGCGTTGGTTCAGGGGACTTGGAGCAGTACTTC. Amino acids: CSVGSGDLEQYF.

The CDR3 sequence: CASSLGQGVEKLFF. Here the CDR3 DNA reads TGTGCCAGCAGTTTGGGACAGGGGGTTGAAAAACTGTTTTTT. This rearrangement joins TRBV27 to TRBJ1-4, with 11 bases aligning to TRBD1. After removal of 3 bases from V and 7 bases from J, the junction contained 1 base not matched to a gene. Germline assignment: CDR1 MNHEY and CDR2 SMNVEV (reference sequence). The length of the CDR3 is 14 residues. The variable domain in full, with the rest retrieved from reference TRBV27 and TRBJ1-4, is EAQVTQNPRYLITVTGKKLTVTCSQNMNHEYMSWYRQDPGLGLRQIYYSMNVEVTDKGDVPEGYKVSRKEKRNFPLILESPSPNQTSLYFCASSLGQGVEKLFFGSGTQLSVL.